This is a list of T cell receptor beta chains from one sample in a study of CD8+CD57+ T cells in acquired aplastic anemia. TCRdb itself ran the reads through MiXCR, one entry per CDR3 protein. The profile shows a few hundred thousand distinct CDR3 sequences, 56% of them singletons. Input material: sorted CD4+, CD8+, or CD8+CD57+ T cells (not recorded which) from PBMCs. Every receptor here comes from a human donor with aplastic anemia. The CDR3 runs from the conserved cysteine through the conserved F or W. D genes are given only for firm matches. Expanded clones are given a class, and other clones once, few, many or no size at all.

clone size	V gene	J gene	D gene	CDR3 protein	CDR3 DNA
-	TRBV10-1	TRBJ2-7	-	CASAPQVASEQYF	TGCGCCAGCGCCCCACAGGTAGCGAGCGAGCAGTACTTC
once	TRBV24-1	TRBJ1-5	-	CATSDEQGSHQPQHF	TGTGCCACCAGTGATGAGCAGGGATCACATCAGCCCCAGCATTTT
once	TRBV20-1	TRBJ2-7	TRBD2	CSAEALAGGYEQYF	TGCAGTGCCGAAGCCCTAGCGGGGGGTTACGAGCAGTACTTC
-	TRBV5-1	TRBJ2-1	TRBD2	CASRVGSGPYNEQFF	TGCGCCAGCAGGGTTGGTAGCGGGCCGTACAATGAGCAGTTCTTC
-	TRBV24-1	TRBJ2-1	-	CAYNEQFF	TGTGCCTACAATGAGCAGTTCTTC
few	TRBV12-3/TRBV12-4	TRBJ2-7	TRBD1	CASSASGTENYEQYF	TGTGCCAGCAGTGCCTCCGGGACAGAGAACTACGAGCAGTACTTC
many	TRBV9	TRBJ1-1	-	CASSVGWWGTEAFF	TGTGCCAGCAGCGTAGGGTGGTGGGGCACTGAAGCTTTCTTT
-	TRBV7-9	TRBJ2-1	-	CASTSPGNNEQFF	TGTGCCAGCACCTCTCCCGGTAACAATGAGCAGTTCTTC
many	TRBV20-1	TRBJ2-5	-	CSASGGGRETQYF	TGCAGTGCCTCAGGGGGGGGGCGGGAGACCCAGTACTTC
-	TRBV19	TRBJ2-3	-	CASSQTASTDTQYF	TGTGCCAGTAGCCAGACAGCTAGCACAGATACGCAGTATTTT
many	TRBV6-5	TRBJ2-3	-	CASRAPSTDTQYF	TGTGCCAGCAGGGCCCCGAGCACAGATACGCAGTATTTT
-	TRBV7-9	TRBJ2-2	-	CASGSSGELFF	TGTGCCAGCGGCTCTAGCGGGGAGCTGTTTTTT
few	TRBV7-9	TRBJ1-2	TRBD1	CASSLAPRGQGYTF	TGTGCCAGCAGCTTAGCCCCCAGGGGGCAAGGCTACACCTTC
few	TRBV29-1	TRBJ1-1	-	CSAKAGVNTEAFF	TGCAGCGCGAAAGCGGGCGTCAACACTGAAGCTTTCTTT
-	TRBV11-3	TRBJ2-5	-	CASHRGGTTQETQYF	TGTGCCAGCCACAGGGGGGGGACCACGCAAGAGACCCAGTACTTC
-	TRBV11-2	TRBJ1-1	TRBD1	CASSAGQGTAAFF	TGTGCCAGCAGTGCAGGACAGGGGACTGCAGCTTTCTTT
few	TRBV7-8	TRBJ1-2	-	CASSLGRGEDGYTF	TGTGCCAGCAGCTTAGGGAGGGGGGAAGATGGCTACACCTTC
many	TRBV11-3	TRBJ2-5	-	CASSLAHGGETQYF	TGTGCCAGCAGCTTAGCCCACGGAGGGGAGACCCAGTACTTC
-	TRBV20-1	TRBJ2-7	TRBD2	CSAIPAGGPTDEQYF	TGCAGTGCCATACCAGCGGGGGGGCCGACGGATGAGCAGTACTTC
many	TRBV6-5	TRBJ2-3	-	CASSYRVTSLGTGDTQYF	-
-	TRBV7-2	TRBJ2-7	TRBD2	CASSSSGTSGLQYF	TGTGCCAGCAGCTCATCCGGGACTAGCGGGCTCCAGTACTTC
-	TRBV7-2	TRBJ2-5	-	CASSLLGVKTQYF	TGTGCCAGCAGCTTATTAGGGGTGAAGACCCAGTACTTC
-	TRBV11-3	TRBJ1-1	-	CASSIRRAMNTEAFF	TGTGCCAGCAGCATTAGGAGGGCGATGAACACTGAAGCTTTCTTT
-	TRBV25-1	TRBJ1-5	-	CASTASEGNQPQHF	TGTGCCAGCACAGCTTCAGAGGGCAATCAGCCCCAGCATTTT
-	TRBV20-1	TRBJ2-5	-	CSARDWTGPQETQYF	TGCAGTGCTAGAGATTGGACGGGACCGCAAGAGACCCAGTACTTC
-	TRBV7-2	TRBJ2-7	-	CASSLGLGEQYF	TGTGCCAGCAGCTTGGGACTGGGCGAGCAGTACTTC
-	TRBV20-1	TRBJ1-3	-	CSATDSGNTIYF	TGCAGTGCCACAGATTCTGGAAACACCATATATTTT
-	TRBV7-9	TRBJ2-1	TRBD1	CASSDRAWNEQFF	TGTGCCAGCTCCGACAGGGCGTGGAATGAGCAGTTCTTC
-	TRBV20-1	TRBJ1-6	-	CSASSYSSVNSPLHF	TGCAGTGCCAGCAGTTACTCCAGTGTCAATTCACCCCTCCACTTT